This T cell receptor (beta chain) was sequenced during a study of PD-L1 blockade in urothelial cancer. Overall study context: It was at some point between 2014 and 2016 that patients started atezolizumab at 1,200 mg intravenously every 3 weeks.

V trimming: 8 bases; J trimming: 2 bases; junction bases outside the gene matches: 1. Germline CDR1 is MNHEY and CDR2 is SMNVEV (reference sequence). The CDR3 runs 12 residues. This clone has a handful of counts. This table comes from immunoSEQ multiplex PCR, and its TCRdb copy is limited to in-frame clones, with some not included. The sample carries approximately 48,000 clones, approximately 79% recorded once. Described time point: pretreatment peripheral blood. Urothelial carcinoma affected the patients, and it was locally advanced or metastatic. Per-patient samples, pretreatment and on-treatment, numbered 1 to 8.

This receptor was identified in a man between 70 and 80 years old with urothelial cancer. Here the sequenced sample was PBMCs, taken around atezolizumab (anti-PD-L1) treatment. V is TRBV27 and J is TRBJ2-7, with 9 nucleotides matching TRBD2. The CDR3 loop is CASLAGAYEQYF. The CDR3 DNA reads as TGTGCCAGCTTAGCGGGAGCCTACGAGCAGTACTTC.